The 14 T cell receptor beta chains reported below all come from one sample, sequenced in a study of cytomegalovirus exposure and HLA in healthy donors. 60 Vbeta and 13 Jbeta primers were used in PCR. TCRdb keeps only in-frame clones here, not all; method: immunoSEQ multiplex PCR. Among about 95,000 clones listed, roughly two thirds were seen once. The material sequenced was PBMCs. The receptor set was obtained from a woman aged 45 to 65 in good health and CMV-seropositive.

The chain recombines TRBV28 with TRBJ2-5, with 8 bases aligning to TRBD1. Judging by the DNA end, TRBJ2-7 fits better; the J call may be wrong. The CDR3 has 14 amino acids. Germline CDR1 reads MDHEN; CDR2 reads SYDVKM. CDR3 bases: TGTGCCAGCAGCTCGATCCGGGACAGGTACGAGCAGTACTTC. It yields the protein CASSSIRDRYEQYF.

The chain is built from TRBV19 and TRBJ2-1; D may be TRBD1 (6 bases). Germline V gene lookup returns CDR1 LNHDA and CDR2 SQIVND (reference sequence). CDR3 length equals 16 residues. V was clipped by 8 bases and J by 0 bases, with 17 bases between them. The CDR3 spells CASHPGRGSSYNEQFF. CDR3 nucleotide sequence: TGTGCCAGTCACCCCGGCAGGGGTTCCTCCTACAATGAGCAGTTCTTC.

The chain carries TRBV28 and TRBJ1-2, with D perhaps matching TRBD1 (5 bases). The germline V gene has CDR1 MDHEN and CDR2 SYDVKM. V was cut by 6 bases and J by 4 bases, with 15 bases left in between. The CDR3 covers 14 residues. The CDR3 DNA follows: TGTGCCAGCAGGGGGGAGGGGAAACTCTATGGCTACACCTTC. Its translation: CASRGEGKLYGYTF.

CDR3 bases: TGTGCCAGAACCCCGGTGGACAGGGGGCGGGATGGCTACACCTTC. The encoded protein is CARTPVDRGRDGYTF. V is TRBV6-4 and J is TRBJ1-2; 11 bases map to TRBD1. The germline V gene has CDR1 MRHNA and CDR2 SNTAGT. The CDR3 is 15 residues long. V dropped 9 bases and J dropped 6; count of bases not matched to a gene: 12.

This clone showed up just once. V gene TRBV5-1 combines with J gene TRBJ1-2; weak D call: TRBD1 (6 bases). Between the trimmed V and J ends, which lost 0 bases and 5 bases, there was a span of 11 bases. From germline, CDR1 is SGHRS and CDR2 YFSETQ. There are 14 residues in the CDR3. The CDR3 DNA follows: TGCGCCAGCAGCTTGGCCGGACAGCTGTATGGCTACACCTTC. Protein product: CASSLAGQLYGYTF.

The chain combines TRBV28 with TRBJ1-5; maybe TRBD1 (5 bases). Germline-derived CDR1 and CDR2 are MDHEN and SYDVKM. The germline V and J ends were trimmed by 8 bases and 4 bases, with 18 bases remaining between them. The CDR3 totals 15 residues. The CDR3 sequence is CASHSRGMRNQPQHF. In nucleotides, the CDR3 is TGTGCCAGCCACTCTCGGGGGATGAGGAATCAGCCCCAGCATTTT.

CDR3 amino acids: CSVGANQPQHF. For the CDR3, the DNA is TGCAGCGTTGGAGCCAATCAGCCCCAGCATTTT. This chain uses TRBV29-1 with TRBJ1-5; no firm D call. This CDR3 is built from 11 residues. Trimming cost V 4 bases and J 3 bases, with 4 bases left between them. Germline V gives CDR1 SQVTM, CDR2 ANQGSEA.

The rearrangement joins TRBV6-6 to TRBJ2-3; 11 bases map to TRBD2. CDR3 length equals 16 residues. J lost 2 bases, V lost 0 bases, and 1 base had no gene match. Germline V gene lookup returns CDR1 MNHNY and CDR2 SVGAGI (reference sequence). The chain's CDR3 is CASSYSTSGTTDTQYF. In nucleotides, the CDR3 is TGTGCCAGCAGTTACTCGACTAGCGGGACCACAGATACGCAGTATTTT.

As DNA, the CDR3 is TGCGCCAGCAGTGTTAGGATGTCGGGCGAGCAGTACTTC. This codes for CASSVRMSGEQYF. V gene TRBV10-1 combines with J gene TRBJ2-7; D is undetermined. V lost 4 bases to trimming and J lost 6 bases, with 13 bases between them. This CDR3 comprises 13 residues. Germline lookup yields CDR1 WNHNN and CDR2 SYGVQD (reference sequence).

The chain uses TRBV5-1 and TRBJ2-7; TRBD2 aligns across 9 bases. Per the germline V gene, CDR1 is SGHRS and CDR2 is YFSETQ. This CDR3 is 15 amino acids long. CDR3 region: CSTGQGSGSQYEQYF. Here the CDR3 DNA reads TGCAGTACTGGCCAGGGTAGCGGGAGTCAGTACGAGCAGTACTTC.

The chain carries TRBV28 and TRBJ2-3; D is possibly TRBD2 (6 bases). The CDR3 loop spans 14 amino acids. The germline V gene encodes CDR1 MDHEN and CDR2 SYDVKM. Trimming removed 6 bases at V and 2 bases at J, with 12 bases between. CDR3 sequence (DNA): TGTGCCAGCAGCTCCCCGGGAGCCACAGATACGCAGTATTTT. Translated, it gives CASSSPGATDTQYF.

For this clone: An end of the junction does not agree with germline; a read error may underlie this. The gene calls are TRBV19 and TRBJ1-5; 7 positions match TRBD1. CDR3 size: 14 residues. In germline, CDR1 is LNHDA, CDR2 SQIVND (reference sequence). In DNA, the CDR3 is TGTGCCAGTAGTAAGCAGACAGGGAATCGGCCCCAGCATTTT. Its translation: CASSKQTGNRPQHF.

V is TRBV29-1 and J is TRBJ1-4, with D uncertain. Trimming removed 7 bases at V and 1 base at J, with 10 bases between. Per germline, CDR1 SQVTM and CDR2 ANQGSEA. This CDR3 is built from 13 residues. The CDR3 DNA reads as TGCAGCGCCCAGCGCGGAACTAATGAAAAACTGTTTTTT. Translation: CSAQRGTNEKLFF.

V and J are TRBV7-9 and TRBJ2-7; TRBD2 matches 9 bases. This CDR3 has 13 amino acids. The trim removed 5 bases at V and 3 bases at J, leaving 2 bases unmatched. The germline V gene has CDR1 SEHNR and CDR2 FQNEAQ (reference sequence). Written as DNA, the CDR3 is TGTGCCAGCAGCATACTAGCGGGCTACGAGCAGTACTTC. Translating gives CASSILAGYEQYF.